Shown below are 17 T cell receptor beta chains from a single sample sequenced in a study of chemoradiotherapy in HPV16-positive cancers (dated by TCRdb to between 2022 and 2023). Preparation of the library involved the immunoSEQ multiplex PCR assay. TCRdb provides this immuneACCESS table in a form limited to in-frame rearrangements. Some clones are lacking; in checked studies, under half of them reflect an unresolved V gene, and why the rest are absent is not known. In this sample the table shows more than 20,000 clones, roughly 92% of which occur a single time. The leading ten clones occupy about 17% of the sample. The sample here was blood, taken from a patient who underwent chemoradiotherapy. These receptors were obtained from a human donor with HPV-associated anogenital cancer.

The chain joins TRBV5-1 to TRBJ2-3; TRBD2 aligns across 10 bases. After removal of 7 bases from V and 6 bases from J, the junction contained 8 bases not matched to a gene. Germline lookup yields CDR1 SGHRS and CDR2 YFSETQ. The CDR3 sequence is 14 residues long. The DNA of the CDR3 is TGCGCCAGCCGAGTAGCGGGGGGCGGGGATACGCAGTATTTT. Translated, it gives CASRVAGGGDTQYF.

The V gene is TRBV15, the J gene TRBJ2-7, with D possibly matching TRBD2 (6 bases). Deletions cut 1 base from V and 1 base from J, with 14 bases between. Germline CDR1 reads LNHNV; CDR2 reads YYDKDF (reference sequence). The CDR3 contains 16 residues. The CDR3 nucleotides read TGTGCCACCAGCAGAGGTTATTACGGGGGATCCTACGAGCAGTACTTC. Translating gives CATSRGYYGGSYEQYF.

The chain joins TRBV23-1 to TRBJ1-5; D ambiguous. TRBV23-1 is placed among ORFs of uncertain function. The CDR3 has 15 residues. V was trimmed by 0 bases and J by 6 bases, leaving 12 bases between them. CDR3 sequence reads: CASSQSIPSSQPQHF. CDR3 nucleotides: TGCGCCAGCAGTCAATCGATACCTTCGAGTCAGCCCCAGCATTTT.

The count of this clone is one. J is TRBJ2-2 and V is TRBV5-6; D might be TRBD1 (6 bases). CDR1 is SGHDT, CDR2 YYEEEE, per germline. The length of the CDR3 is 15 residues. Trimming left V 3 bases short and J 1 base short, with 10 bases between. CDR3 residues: CASSSGVGNTGELFF. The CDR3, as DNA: TGTGCCAGCAGCTCAGGGGTGGGGAACACCGGGGAGCTGTTTTTT.

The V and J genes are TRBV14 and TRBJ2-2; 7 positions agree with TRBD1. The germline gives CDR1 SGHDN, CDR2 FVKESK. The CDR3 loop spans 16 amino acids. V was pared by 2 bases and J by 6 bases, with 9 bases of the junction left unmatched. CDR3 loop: CASSQTGALSAGELFF. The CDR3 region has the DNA TGTGCCAGCAGCCAAACAGGGGCCCTAAGTGCCGGGGAGCTGTTTTTT.

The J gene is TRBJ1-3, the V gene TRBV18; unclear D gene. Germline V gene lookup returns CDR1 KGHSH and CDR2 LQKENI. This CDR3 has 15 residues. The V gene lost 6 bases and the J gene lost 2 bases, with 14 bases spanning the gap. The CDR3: CASSQREAAGNTIYF. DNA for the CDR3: TGTGCCAGCTCCCAAAGGGAGGCGGCTGGAAACACCATATATTTT.

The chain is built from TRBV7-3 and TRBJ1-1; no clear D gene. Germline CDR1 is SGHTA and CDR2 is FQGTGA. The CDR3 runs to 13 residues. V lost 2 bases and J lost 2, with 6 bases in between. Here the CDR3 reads CASSLGINTEAFF. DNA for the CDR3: TGTGCCAGCAGCTTAGGGATAAACACTGAAGCTTTCTTT.

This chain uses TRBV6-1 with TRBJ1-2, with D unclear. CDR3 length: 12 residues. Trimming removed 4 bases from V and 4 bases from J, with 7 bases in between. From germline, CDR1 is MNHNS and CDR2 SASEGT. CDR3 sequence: CASSVSSYGYTF. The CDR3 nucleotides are TGTGCCAGCAGTGTCAGCAGCTATGGCTACACCTTC.

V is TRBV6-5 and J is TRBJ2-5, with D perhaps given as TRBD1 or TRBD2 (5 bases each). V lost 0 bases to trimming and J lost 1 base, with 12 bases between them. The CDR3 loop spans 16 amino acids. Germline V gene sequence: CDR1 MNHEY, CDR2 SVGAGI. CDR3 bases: TGTGCCAGCAGTTACTCCGGGACCCCCCCCCAAGAGACCCAGTACTTC. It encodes CASSYSGTPPQETQYF.

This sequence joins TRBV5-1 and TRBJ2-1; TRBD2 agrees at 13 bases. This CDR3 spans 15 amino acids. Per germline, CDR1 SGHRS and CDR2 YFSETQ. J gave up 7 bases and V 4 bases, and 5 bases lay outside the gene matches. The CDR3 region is CASSKTSGRPNEQFF. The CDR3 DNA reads TGCGCCAGCAGCAAGACTAGCGGGAGGCCAAATGAGCAGTTCTTC.

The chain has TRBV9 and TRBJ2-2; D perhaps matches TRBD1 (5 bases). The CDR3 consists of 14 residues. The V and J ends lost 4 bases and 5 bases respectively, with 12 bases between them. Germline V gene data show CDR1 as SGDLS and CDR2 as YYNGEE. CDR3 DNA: TGTGCCAGCAGCCCAGGGTCGGTTACCGGGGAGCTGTTTTTT. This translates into CASSPGSVTGELFF. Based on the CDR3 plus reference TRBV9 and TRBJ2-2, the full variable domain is DSGVTQTPKHLITATGQRVTLRCSPRSGDLSVYWYQQSLDQGLQFLIQYYNGEERAKGNILERFSAQQFPDLHSELNLSSLELGDSALYFCASSPGSVTGELFFGEGSRLTVL.

CDR3 region: CAISESRGVTHNEQFF. In DNA, the CDR3 is TGTGCCATCAGTGAGTCGAGGGGCGTCACGCACAATGAGCAGTTCTTC. This sequence joins TRBV10-3 and TRBJ2-1; D assignment may be TRBD1 or TRBD2 (5 bases each). V shed 0 bases and J shed 5 bases, with 14 bases lying between them. This CDR3 has 16 residues. The V gene's germline CDR1 is ENHRY and CDR2 SYGVKD.

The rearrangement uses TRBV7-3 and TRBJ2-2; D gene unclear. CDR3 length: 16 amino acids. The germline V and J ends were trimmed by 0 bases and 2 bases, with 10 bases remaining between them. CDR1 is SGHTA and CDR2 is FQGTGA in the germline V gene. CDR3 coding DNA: TGTGCCAGCAGCTTAACGTCCAGGACCAACACCGGGGAGCTGTTTTTT. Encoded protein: CASSLTSRTNTGELFF.

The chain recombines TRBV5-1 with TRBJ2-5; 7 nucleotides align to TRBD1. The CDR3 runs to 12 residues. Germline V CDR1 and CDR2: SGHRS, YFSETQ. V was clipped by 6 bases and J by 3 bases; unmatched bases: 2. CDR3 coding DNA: TGCGCCAGCATAGGGACAGAAGAGACCCAGTACTTC. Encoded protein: CASIGTEETQYF.

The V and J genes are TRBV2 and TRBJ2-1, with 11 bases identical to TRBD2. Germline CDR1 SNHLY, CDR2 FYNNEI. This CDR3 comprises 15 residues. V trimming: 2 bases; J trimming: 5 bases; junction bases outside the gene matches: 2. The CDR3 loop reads CASSEIAGGNNEQFF. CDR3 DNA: TGTGCCAGCAGTGAAATAGCGGGGGGGAACAATGAGCAGTTCTTC.

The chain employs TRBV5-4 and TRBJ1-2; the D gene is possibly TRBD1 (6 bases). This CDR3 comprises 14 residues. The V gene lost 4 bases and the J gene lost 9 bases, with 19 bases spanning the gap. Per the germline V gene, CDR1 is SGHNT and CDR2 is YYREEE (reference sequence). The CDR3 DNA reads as TGTGCCAGCAGCACCCAGACAGGCGGGTCGCGCTACACCTTC. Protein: CASSTQTGGSRYTF.

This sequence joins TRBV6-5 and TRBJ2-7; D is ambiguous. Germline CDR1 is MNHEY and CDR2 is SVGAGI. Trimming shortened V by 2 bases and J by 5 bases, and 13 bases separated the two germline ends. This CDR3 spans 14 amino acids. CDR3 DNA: TGTGCCAGCAGTTACGCGGCAGCCCAAGACGAGCAGTACTTC. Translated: CASSYAAAQDEQYF.